The clone carrying this TCR beta chain was picked up a small number of times. TCRdb reanalysed the 5' RACE reads using MiXCR and keeps one entry per CDR3 protein. The sample lists some 62,000 distinct CDR3 sequences; approximately 31% were seen once. Specimen: tumor-infiltrating naive CD4+ T cells sorted from the breast tumor. The subset is: naive CD4+ T cells, CD4+CD45RA+CD25-. The receptor's source is a female donor with breast cancer.

CDR3 bases: TGTGCCAGCAGCCCTAGCCACAGTATGAACACTGAAGCTTTCTTT. This gives the protein CASSPSHSMNTEAFF. The chain combines TRBV7-2 with TRBJ1-1, with no clear D. The CDR3 is 15 residues long. V was pared by 5 bases and J by 0 bases, with 13 bases between. CDR1 is SGHTA and CDR2 is FQGNSA in the germline V gene.